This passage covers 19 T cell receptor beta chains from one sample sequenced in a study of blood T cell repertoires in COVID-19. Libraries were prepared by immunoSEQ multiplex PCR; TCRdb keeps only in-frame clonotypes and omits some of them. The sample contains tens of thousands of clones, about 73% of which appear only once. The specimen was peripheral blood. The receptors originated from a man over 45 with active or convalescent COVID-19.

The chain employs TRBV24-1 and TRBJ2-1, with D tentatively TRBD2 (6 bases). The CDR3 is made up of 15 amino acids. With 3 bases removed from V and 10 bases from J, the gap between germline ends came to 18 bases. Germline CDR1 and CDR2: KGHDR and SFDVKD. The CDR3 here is CATSDALRAAGEQFF. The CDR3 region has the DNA TGTGCCACCAGTGATGCTCTCCGGGCCGCGGGGGAGCAGTTCTTC.

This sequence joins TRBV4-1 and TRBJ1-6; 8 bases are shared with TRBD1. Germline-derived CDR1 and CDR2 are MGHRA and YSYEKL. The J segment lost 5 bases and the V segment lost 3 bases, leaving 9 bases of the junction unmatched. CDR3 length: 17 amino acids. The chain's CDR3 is CASSQAPTGDHNSPLHF. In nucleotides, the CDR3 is TGCGCCAGCAGCCAGGCCCCGACAGGGGACCATAATTCACCCCTCCACTTT.

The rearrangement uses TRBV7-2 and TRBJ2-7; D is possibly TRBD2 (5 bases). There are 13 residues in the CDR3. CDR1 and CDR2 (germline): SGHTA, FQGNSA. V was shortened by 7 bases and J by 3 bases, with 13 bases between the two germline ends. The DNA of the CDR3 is TGTGCCAGCAACCGGGGTCCAAACTACGAGCAGTACTTC. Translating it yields CASNRGPNYEQYF.

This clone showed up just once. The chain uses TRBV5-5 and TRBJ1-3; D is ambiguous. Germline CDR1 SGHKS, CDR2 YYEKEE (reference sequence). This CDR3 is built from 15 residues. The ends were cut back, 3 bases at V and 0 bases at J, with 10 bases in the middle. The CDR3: CASSSGFGSGNTIYF. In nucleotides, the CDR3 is TGTGCCAGCAGCTCGGGGTTTGGCTCTGGAAACACCATATATTTT.

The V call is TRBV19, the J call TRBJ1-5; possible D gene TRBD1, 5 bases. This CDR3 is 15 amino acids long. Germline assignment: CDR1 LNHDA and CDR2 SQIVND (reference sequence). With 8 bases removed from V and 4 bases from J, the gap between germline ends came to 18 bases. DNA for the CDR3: TGTGCCAGTGGGGGGGTTGTTCATACGAATCAGCCCCAGCATTTT. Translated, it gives CASGGVVHTNQPQHF.

In DNA form, the CDR3 reads TGCGCCAGCAGCTTTCAGAGCGGGGGGGCCAGGTATGAGCAGTTCTTC. Translated, it gives CASSFQSGGARYEQFF. The J gene is TRBJ2-1, the V gene TRBV5-1, with TRBD2 matching over 10 bases. CDR1 SGHRS and CDR2 YFSETQ come from the germline V gene. The CDR3 contains 16 residues. V was clipped by 2 bases and J by 8 bases; unmatched bases: 10. The variable domain in full, with the rest retrieved from reference TRBV5-1 and TRBJ2-1, is KAGVTQTPRYLIKTRGQQVTLSCSPISGHRSVSWYQQTPGQGLQFLFEYFSETQRNKGNFPGRFSGRQFSNSRSEMNVSTLELGDSALYLCASSFQSGGARYEQFFGPGTRLTVL.

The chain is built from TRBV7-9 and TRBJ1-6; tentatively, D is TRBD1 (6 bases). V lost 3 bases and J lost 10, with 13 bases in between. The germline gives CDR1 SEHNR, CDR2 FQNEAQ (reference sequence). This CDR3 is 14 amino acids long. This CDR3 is CASSFEGVRSPLHF. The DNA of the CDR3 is TGTGCCAGCAGCTTCGAGGGGGTAAGATCACCCCTCCACTTT.

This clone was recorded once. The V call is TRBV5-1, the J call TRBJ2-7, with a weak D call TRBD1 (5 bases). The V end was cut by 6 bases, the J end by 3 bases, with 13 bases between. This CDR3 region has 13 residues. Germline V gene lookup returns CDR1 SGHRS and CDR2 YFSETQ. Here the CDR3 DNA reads TGCGCCAGCACCCCGACAGATCTCTACGAGCAGTACTTC. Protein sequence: CASTPTDLYEQYF.

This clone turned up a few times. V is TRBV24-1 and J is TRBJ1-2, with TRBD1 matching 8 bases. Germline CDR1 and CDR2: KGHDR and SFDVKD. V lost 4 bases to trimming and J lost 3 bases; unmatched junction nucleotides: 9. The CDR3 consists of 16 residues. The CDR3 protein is CATSEFEGQGHYGYTF. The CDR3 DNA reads TGTGCCACCAGTGAATTTGAAGGACAGGGCCACTATGGCTACACCTTC.

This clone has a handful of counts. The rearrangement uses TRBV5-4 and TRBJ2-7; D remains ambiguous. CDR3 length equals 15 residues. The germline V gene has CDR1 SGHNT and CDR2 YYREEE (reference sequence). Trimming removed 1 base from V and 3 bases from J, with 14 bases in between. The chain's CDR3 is CASSLFSVDFYEQYF. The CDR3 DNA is TGTGCCAGCAGCTTGTTCTCCGTTGACTTCTACGAGCAGTACTTC.

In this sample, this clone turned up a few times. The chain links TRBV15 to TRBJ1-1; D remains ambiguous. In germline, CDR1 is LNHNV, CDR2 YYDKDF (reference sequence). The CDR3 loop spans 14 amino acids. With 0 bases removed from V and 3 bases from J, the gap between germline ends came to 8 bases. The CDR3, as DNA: TGTGCCACCAGCAGAGATGTAGGAGACACTGAAGCTTTCTTT. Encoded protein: CATSRDVGDTEAFF.

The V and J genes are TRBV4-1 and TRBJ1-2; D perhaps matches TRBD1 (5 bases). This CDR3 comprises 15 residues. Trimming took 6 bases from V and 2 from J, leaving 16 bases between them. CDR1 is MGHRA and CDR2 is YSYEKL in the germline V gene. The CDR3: CASRNPYRPNYGYTF. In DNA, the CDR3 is TGCGCCAGCAGGAACCCGTACAGGCCGAACTATGGCTACACCTTC.

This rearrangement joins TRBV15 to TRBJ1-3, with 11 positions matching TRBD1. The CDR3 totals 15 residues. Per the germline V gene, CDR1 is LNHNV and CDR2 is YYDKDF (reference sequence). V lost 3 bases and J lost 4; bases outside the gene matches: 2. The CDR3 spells CATSRGQGDGNTIYF. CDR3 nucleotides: TGTGCCACCAGCAGGGGACAGGGGGACGGAAACACCATATATTTT.

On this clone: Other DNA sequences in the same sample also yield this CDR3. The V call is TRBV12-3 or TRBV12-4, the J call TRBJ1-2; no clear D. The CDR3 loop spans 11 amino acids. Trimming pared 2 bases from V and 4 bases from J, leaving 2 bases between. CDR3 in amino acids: CASSLRYGYTF. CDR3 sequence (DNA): TGTGCCAGCAGTTTACGCTATGGCTACACCTTC.

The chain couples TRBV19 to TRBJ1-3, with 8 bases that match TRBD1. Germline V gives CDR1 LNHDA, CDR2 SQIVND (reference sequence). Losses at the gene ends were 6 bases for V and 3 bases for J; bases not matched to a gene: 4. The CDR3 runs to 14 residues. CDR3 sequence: CASSTTGGGNTIYF. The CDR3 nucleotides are TGTGCCAGTAGCACAACAGGGGGTGGAAACACCATATATTTT. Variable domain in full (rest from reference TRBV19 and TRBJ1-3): DGGITQSPKYLFRKEGQNVTLSCEQNLNHDAMYWYRQDPGQGLRLIYYSQIVNDFQKGDIAEGYSVSREKKESFPLTVTSAQKNPTAFYLCASSTTGGGNTIYFGEGSWLTVV.

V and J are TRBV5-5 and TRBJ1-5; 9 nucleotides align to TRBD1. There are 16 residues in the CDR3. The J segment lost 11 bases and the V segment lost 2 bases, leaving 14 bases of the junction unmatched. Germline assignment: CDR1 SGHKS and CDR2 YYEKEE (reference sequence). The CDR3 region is CASSFGPGQGLTAQHF. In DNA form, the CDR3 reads TGTGCCAGCAGCTTCGGACCGGGACAGGGCCTTACGGCCCAGCATTTT.

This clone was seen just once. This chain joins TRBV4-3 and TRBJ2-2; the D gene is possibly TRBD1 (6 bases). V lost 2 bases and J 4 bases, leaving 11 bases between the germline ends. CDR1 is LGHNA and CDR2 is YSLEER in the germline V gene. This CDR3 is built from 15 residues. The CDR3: CASSQNGGLTGELFF. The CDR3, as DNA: TGCGCCAGCAGCCAAAATGGGGGCCTCACCGGGGAGCTGTTTTTT.

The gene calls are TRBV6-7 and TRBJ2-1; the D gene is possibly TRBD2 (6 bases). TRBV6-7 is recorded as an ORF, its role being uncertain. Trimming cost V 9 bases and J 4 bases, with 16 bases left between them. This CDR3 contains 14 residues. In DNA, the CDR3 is TGTGCCAGGGCCCTAGATCGGGAGTACAATGAGCAGTTCTTC. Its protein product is CARALDREYNEQFF.

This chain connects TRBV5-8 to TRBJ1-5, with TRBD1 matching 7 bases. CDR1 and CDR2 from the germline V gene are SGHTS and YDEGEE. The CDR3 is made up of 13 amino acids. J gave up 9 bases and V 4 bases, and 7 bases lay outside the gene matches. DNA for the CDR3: TGTGCCAGCAGCCCTGACAGGGTTGGGCCCCAGCATTTT. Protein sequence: CASSPDRVGPQHF.